The rows below give T cell receptor beta chains drawn from one sample of a study of blood T cells in healthy people across ages. TCRdb redid the calling of the 5' RACE reads with MiXCR, one entry per CDR3 protein. The table records some 1.5 million distinct CDR3 sequences, approximately 28% of them present only once. Sequencing input: blood. The receptor source for this set is a woman in her 30s in good health. Both conserved end residues are part of each CDR3. The D gene is left open where the match is weak. The listing skips clone size in some rows; elsewhere it reads once, few, many or a size class.

clone_size: -
v_call: TRBV7-9
j_call: TRBJ2-1
d_call: TRBD1
cdr3_aa: CASSLAETGAFF
cdr3_nt: TGTGCCAGCAGCTTAGCGGAGACAGGGGCGTTCTTC

clone_size: few
v_call: TRBV20-1
j_call: TRBJ2-3
d_call: TRBD1
cdr3_aa: CSAAPRQGTQYF
cdr3_nt: TGCAGTGCGGCCCCAAGACAGGGTACGCAGTATTTT

clone_size: few
v_call: TRBV12-3/TRBV12-4
j_call: TRBJ2-5
d_call: TRBD1
cdr3_aa: CASGRAGGPQETQYF
cdr3_nt: TGTGCCTCAGGGAGAGCAGGGGGTCCCCAAGAGACCCAGTACTTC

clone_size: -
v_call: TRBV11-2
j_call: TRBJ2-7
d_call: TRBD1
cdr3_aa: CASSLGGTGPYYEQYF
cdr3_nt: TGTGCCAGCAGCTTAGGTGGGACAGGGCCATACTACGAGCAGTACTTC

clone_size: many
v_call: TRBV6-5
j_call: TRBJ2-1
d_call: -
cdr3_aa: CASSYRGNEQFF
cdr3_nt: TGTGCCAGCAGTTACAGGGGAAATGAGCAGTTCTTC

clone_size: -
v_call: TRBV20-1
j_call: TRBJ1-2
d_call: TRBD1
cdr3_aa: CSAKSLTGERSGYTF
cdr3_nt: TGCAGTGCTAAATCCCTCACAGGGGAGAGGAGTGGCTACACCTTC

clone_size: -
v_call: TRBV3-1
j_call: TRBJ1-2
d_call: -
cdr3_aa: CASSQATGPYGYTF
cdr3_nt: TGTGCCAGCAGCCAAGCGACAGGCCCCTATGGCTACACCTTC

clone_size: few
v_call: TRBV20-1
j_call: TRBJ2-1
d_call: -
cdr3_aa: CSADSRSSYNEQFF
cdr3_nt: TGCAGTGCTGATAGCCGGAGCTCCTACAATGAGCAGTTCTTC

clone_size: -
v_call: TRBV7-9
j_call: TRBJ2-1
d_call: TRBD2
cdr3_aa: CASSSLAGGVEQFF
cdr3_nt: TGTGCCAGCAGCTCCCTAGCGGGGGGCGTTGAGCAGTTCTTC

clone_size: few
v_call: TRBV27
j_call: TRBJ2-7
d_call: TRBD1
cdr3_aa: CASSSGQGSGQYF
cdr3_nt: TGTGCCAGCAGTTCGGGACAGGGAAGTGGACAGTACTTC

clone_size: -
v_call: TRBV12-3/TRBV12-4
j_call: TRBJ2-1
d_call: -
cdr3_aa: CASSAMVGANEQFF
cdr3_nt: TGTGCCAGCAGTGCAATGGTAGGGGCCAATGAGCAGTTCTTC

clone_size: -
v_call: TRBV7-9
j_call: TRBJ1-1
d_call: -
cdr3_aa: CASSLTQAWNTEAFF
cdr3_nt: TGTGCCAGCAGCTTAACACAGGCCTGGAACACTGAAGCTTTCTTT

clone_size: -
v_call: TRBV5-6
j_call: TRBJ2-7
d_call: TRBD1
cdr3_aa: CASNRGQLDYEQYF
cdr3_nt: TGTGCCAGCAACCGGGGACAGTTAGACTACGAGCAGTACTTC

clone_size: few
v_call: TRBV12-3/TRBV12-4
j_call: TRBJ2-5
d_call: TRBD2
cdr3_aa: CASRYSGRGTQYF
cdr3_nt: TGTGCCAGCAGATATAGCGGGAGGGGGACCCAGTACTTC

clone_size: few
v_call: TRBV7-2
j_call: TRBJ1-2
d_call: -
cdr3_aa: CASSLVGSKGGYTF
cdr3_nt: TGTGCCAGCAGCCTCGTAGGGAGTAAGGGTGGCTACACCTTC